This T cell receptor beta chain was obtained from a study of blood T cells in healthy people across ages. Regarding the study as a whole: It was the long-lived donors that had more naive CD4+ cells and higher diversity than aged donors. PBMC samples, being unsorted, prevented any conclusive comparison of naive and antigen-experienced cells.

Every sample yielded at least 6 million isolated PBMCs. For the second PCR, which ran for 7 to 11 cycles, a sample-barcoded 5' primer and a J-beta primer mix were used. The authors tagged each cDNA molecule using a template-switch adaptor with 12 random nucleotides. In TCRdb, the 5' RACE reads were re-called with MiXCR into one record per CDR3 protein. Of more than 650,000 distinct CDR3 sequences listed, 22% are singletons. The germline V and J ends were trimmed by 0 bases and 6 bases, with 9 bases remaining between them. Germline V gives CDR1 SGHRS, CDR2 YFSETQ. This CDR3 contains 13 residues. Comment on this clonotype: Its antigen is currently unknown.

The sequence came from a man in his 70s in good health. The chain is built from TRBV5-1 and TRBJ1-2; unclear D gene. Sample: blood. The CDR3 region is CASSLEVEDGYTF. In nucleotides, the CDR3 is TGCGCCAGCAGCTTGGAGGTAGAGGATGGCTACACCTTC.